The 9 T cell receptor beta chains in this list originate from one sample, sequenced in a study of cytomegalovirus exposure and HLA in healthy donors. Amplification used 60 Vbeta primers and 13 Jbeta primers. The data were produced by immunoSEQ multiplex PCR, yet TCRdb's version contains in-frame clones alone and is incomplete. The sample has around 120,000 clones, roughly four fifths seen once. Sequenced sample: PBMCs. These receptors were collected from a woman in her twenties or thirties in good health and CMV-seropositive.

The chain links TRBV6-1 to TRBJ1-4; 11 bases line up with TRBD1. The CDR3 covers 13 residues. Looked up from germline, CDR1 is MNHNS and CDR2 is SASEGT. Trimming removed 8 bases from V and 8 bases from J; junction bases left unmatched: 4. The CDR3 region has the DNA TGTGCCAGCCGGGACAGGGGGAAGGAAAAACTGTTTTTT. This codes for CASRDRGKEKLFF.

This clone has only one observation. In DNA form, the CDR3 reads TGTGCCAGCAGTTCCGGGACAGGGGCCTACAATGAGCAGTTCTTC. The encoded protein is CASSSGTGAYNEQFF. This sequence joins TRBV6-1 and TRBJ2-1; the match to TRBD1 covers 10 bases. J gave up 2 bases and V 5 bases, and 3 bases lay outside the gene matches. Germline CDR1 and CDR2: MNHNS and SASEGT. This CDR3 region has 15 residues.

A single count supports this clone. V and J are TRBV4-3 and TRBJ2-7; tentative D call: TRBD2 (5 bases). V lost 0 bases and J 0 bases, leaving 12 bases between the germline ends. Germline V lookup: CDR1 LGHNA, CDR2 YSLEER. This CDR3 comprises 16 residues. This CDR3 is CASSQDGPGLSYEQYF. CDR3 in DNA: TGCGCCAGCAGCCAAGATGGGCCAGGACTCTCCTACGAGCAGTACTTC.

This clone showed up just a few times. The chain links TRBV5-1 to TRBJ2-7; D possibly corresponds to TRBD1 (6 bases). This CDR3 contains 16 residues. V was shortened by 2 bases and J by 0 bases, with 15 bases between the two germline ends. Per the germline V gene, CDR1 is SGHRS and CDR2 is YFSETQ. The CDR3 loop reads CASSFSGAGASYEQYF. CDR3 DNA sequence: TGCGCCAGCAGCTTTTCTGGGGCAGGGGCCTCCTACGAGCAGTACTTC.

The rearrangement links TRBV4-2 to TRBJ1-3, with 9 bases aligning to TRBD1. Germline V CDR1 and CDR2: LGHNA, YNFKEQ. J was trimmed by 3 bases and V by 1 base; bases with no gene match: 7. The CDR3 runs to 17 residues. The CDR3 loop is CASSQVSGTGLGNTIYF. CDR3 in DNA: TGTGCCAGCAGCCAAGTTAGTGGGACAGGGCTTGGAAACACCATATATTTT.

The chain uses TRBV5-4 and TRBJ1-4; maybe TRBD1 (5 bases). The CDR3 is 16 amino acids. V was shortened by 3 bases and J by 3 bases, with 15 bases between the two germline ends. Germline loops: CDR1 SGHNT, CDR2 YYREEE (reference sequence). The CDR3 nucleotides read TGTGCCAGCAGCTCATCCGGACATCGATCTAATGAAAAACTGTTTTTT. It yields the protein CASSSSGHRSNEKLFF.

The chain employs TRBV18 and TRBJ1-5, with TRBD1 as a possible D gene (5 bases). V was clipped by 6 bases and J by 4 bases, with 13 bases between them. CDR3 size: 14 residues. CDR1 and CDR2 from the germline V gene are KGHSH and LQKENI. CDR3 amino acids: CASSPQRGNQPQHF. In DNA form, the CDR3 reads TGTGCCAGCTCCCCCCAACGGGGGAATCAGCCCCAGCATTTT. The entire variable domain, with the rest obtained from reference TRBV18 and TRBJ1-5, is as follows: NAGVMQNPRHLVRRRGQEARLRCSPMKGHSHVYWYRQLPEEGLKFMVYLQKENIIDESGMPKERFSAEFPKEGPSILRIQQVVRGDSAAYFCASSPQRGNQPQHFGDGTRLSIL.

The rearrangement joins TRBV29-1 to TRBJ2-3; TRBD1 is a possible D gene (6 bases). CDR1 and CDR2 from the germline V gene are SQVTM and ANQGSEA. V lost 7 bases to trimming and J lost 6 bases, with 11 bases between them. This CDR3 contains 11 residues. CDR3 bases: TGCAGCGCCCAAAGGGGGGATACGCAGTATTTT. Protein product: CSAQRGDTQYF.

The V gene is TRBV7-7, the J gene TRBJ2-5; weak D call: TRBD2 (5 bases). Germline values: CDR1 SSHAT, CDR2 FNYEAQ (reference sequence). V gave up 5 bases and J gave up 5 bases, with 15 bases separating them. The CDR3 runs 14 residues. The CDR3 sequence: CASSPEGGTETQYF. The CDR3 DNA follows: TGTGCCAGCAGCCCCGAGGGCGGAACGGAGACCCAGTACTTC.